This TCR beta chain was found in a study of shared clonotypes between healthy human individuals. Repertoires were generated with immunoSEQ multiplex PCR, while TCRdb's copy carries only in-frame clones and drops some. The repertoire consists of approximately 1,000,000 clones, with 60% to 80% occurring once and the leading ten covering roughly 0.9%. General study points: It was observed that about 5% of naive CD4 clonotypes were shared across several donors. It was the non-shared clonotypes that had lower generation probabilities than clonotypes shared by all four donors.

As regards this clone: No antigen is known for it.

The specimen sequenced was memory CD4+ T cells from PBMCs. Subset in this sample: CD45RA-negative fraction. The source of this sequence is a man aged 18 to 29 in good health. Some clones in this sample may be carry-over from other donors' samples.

The CDR3 DNA reads as TGCGCCAGCAGCCAAGGAGGCCAGGTCGGGAGACGGGGCAATGAGCAGTTCTTC. This gives the protein CASSQGGQVGRRGNEQFF. J is TRBJ2-1 and V is TRBV4-1, with D possibly being TRBD2 (6 bases). V shed 1 base and J shed 6 bases, with 22 bases lying between them. The CDR3 has 18 amino acids. The germline V gene has CDR1 MGHRA and CDR2 YSYEKL.